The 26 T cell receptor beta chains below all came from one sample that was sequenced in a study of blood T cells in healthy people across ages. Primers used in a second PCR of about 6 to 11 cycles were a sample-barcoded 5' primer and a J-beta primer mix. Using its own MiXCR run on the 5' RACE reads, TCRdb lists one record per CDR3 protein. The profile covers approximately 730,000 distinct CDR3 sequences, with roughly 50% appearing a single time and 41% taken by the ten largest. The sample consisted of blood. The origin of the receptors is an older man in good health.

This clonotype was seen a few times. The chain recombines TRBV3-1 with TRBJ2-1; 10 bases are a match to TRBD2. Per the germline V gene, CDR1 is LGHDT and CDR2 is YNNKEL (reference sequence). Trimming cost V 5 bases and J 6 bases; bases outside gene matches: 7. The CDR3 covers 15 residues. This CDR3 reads CASSSSGRLTNEQFF. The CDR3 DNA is TGTGCCAGCAGCTCTAGCGGGAGACTCACCAATGAGCAGTTCTTC.

CDR3 sequence reads: CASSAPRQGGNSPLHF. As DNA, the CDR3 is TGTGCCAGCAGTGCCCCAAGGCAGGGGGGGAATTCACCCCTCCACTTT. This chain uses TRBV6-1 with TRBJ1-6; 7 nucleotides match TRBD1. Looked up from germline, CDR1 is MNHNS and CDR2 is SASEGT. This CDR3 is built from 16 residues. J was trimmed by 7 bases and V by 4 bases; bases with no gene match: 10.

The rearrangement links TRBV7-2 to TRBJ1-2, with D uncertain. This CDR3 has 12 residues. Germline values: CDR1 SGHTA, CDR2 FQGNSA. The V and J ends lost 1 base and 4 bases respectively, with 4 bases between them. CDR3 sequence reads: CASSLVTYGYTF. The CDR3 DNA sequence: TGTGCCAGCAGCTTAGTCACCTATGGCTACACCTTC.

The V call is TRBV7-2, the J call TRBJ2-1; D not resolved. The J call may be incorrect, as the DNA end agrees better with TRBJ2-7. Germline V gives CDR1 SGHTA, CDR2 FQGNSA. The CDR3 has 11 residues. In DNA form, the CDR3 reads TGTGCCAGCAGCTTCTACAATGAGCAGTACTTC. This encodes CASSFYNEQYF.

The CDR3 loop reads CASSTDRDSNQPQHF. CDR3 nucleotides: TGTGCCAGCAGCACCGACAGGGATAGCAATCAGCCCCAGCATTTT. This chain uses TRBV12-3 or TRBV12-4 with TRBJ1-5; 7 bases map to TRBD1. V trimming: 6 bases; J trimming: 0 bases; junction bases outside the gene matches: 5. The CDR3 length is 15 residues.

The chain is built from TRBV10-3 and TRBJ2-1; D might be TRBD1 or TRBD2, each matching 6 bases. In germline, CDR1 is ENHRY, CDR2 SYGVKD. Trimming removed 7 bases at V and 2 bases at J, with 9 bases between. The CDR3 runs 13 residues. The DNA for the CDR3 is TGTGCCATCAAGGAGGGGGCCTACAATGAGCAGTTCTTC. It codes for CAIKEGAYNEQFF.

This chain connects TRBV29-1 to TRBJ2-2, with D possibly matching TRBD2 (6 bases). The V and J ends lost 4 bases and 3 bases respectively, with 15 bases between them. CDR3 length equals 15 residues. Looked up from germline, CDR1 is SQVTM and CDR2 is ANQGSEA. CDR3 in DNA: TGCAGCGTTGTTAAGGGCGGAGGGGACACCGGGGAGCTGTTTTTT. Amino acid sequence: CSVVKGGGDTGELFF.

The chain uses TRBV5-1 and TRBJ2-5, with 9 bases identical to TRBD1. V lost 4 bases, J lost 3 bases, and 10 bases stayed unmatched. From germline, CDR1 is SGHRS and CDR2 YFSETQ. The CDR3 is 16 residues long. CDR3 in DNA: TGCGCCAGCAGCATGGGACAGGGTCCTACCAAAGAGACCCAGTACTTC. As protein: CASSMGQGPTKETQYF.

The CDR3 sequence is CASSLTGSANEQFF. CDR3 nucleotide sequence: TGCGCCAGCAGTCTGACGGGGAGCGCAAATGAGCAGTTCTTC. The chain combines TRBV5-1 with TRBJ2-1, with D possibly being TRBD2 (5 bases). Deletions cut 5 bases from V and 7 bases from J, with 16 bases between. Germline CDR1 is SGHRS and CDR2 is YFSETQ. The CDR3 contains 14 residues.

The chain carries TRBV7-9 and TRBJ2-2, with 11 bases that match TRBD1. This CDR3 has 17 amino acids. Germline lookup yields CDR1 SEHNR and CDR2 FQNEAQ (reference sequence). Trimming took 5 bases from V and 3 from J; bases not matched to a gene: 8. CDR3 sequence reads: CASSPGQGAGDTGELFF. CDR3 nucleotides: TGTGCCAGCAGCCCTGGACAGGGGGCCGGTGACACCGGGGAGCTGTTTTTT.

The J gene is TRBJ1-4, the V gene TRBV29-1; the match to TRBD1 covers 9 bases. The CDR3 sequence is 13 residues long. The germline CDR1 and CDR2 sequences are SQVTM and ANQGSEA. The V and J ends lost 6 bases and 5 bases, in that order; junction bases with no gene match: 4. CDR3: CSVPTGGNEKLFF. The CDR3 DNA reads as TGCAGCGTCCCAACAGGGGGCAATGAAAAACTGTTTTTT.

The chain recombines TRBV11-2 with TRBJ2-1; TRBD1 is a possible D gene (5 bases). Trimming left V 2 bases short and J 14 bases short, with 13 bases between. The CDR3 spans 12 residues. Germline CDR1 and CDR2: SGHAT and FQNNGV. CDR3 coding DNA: TGTGCCAGCAGCTTATGGGGCCGAAGTGAGTTCTTC. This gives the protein CASSLWGRSEFF. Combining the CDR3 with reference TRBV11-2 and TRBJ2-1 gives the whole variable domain EAGVAQSPRYKIIEKRQSVAFWCNPISGHATLYWYQQILGQGPKLLIQFQNNGVVDDSQLPKDRFSAERLKGVDSTLKIQPAKLEDSAVYLCASSLWGRSEFFGPGTRLTVL.

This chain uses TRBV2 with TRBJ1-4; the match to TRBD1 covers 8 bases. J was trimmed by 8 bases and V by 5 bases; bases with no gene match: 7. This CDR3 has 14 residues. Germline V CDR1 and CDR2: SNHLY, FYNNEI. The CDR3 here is CASSYRGEREKLFF. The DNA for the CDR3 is TGTGCCAGCAGTTACAGGGGGGAGAGGGAAAAACTGTTTTTT.

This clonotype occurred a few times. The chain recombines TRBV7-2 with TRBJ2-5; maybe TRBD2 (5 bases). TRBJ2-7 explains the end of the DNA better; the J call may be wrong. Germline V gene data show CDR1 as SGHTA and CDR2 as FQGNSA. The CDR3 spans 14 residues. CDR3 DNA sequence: TGTGCCAGCAGCCTTGTTGCGGGCCTCGGCGAGCAGTACTTC. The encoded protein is CASSLVAGLGEQYF.

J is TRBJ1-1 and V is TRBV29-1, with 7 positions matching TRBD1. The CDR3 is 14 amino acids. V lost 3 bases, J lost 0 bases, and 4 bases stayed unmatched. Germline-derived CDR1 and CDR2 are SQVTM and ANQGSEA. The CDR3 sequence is CSVDQGGMNTEAFF. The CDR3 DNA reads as TGCAGCGTTGACCAGGGGGGGATGAACACTGAAGCTTTCTTT.

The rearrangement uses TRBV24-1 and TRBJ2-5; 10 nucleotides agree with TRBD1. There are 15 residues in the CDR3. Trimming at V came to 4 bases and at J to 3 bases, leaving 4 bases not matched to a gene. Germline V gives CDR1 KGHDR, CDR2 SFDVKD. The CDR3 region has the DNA TGTGCCACCAGTGACCCGACAGGGGGCGAAGAGACCCAGTACTTC. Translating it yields CATSDPTGGEETQYF.

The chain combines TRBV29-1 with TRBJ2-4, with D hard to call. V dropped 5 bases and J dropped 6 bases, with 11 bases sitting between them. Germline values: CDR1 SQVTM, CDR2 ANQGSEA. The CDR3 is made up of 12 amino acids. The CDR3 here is CSVLGASNIQYF. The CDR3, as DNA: TGCAGCGTTTTAGGAGCCTCAAACATTCAGTACTTC.

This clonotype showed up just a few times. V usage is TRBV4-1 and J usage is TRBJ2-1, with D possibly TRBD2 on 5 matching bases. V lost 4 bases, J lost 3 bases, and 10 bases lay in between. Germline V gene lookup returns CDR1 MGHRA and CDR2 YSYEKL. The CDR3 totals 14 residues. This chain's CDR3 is CASSPRSDYNEQFF. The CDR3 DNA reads TGCGCCAGCAGCCCGCGTAGCGACTACAATGAGCAGTTCTTC.

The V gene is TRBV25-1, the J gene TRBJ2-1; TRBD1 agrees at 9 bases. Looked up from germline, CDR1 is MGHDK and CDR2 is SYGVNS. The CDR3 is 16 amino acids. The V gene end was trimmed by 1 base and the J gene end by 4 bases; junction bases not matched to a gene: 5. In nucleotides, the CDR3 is TGTGCCAGCAGTGAATCCGGACAGGGGAAATACAATGAGCAGTTCTTC. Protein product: CASSESGQGKYNEQFF.

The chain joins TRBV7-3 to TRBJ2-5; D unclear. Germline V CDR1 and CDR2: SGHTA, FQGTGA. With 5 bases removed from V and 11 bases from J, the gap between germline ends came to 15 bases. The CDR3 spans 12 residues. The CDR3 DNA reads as TGTGCCAGCAGCCCCCGCAGCTTGGAGCAGTACTTC. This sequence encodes CASSPRSLEQYF.

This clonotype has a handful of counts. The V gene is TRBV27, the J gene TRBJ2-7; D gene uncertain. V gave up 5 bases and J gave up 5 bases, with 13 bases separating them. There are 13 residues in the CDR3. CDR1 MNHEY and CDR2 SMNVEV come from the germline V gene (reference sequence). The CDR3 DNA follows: TGTGCCAGCAGTCCAGCCCGATTCGACGAGCAGTACTTC. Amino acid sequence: CASSPARFDEQYF.

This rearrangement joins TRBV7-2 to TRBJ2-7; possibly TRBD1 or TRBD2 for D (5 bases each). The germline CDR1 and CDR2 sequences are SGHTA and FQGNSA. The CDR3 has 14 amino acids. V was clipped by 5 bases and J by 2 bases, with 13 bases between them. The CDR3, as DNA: TGTGCCAGCAGCCCTCAGTGGGGGACCTACGAGCAGTACTTC. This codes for CASSPQWGTYEQYF.

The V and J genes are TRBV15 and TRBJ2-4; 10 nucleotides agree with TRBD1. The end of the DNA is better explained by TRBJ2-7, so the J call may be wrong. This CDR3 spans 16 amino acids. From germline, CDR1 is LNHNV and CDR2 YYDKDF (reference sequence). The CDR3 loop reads CATSRTTDRGTGEQYF. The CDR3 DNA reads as TGTGCCACCAGCAGAACAACGGACAGGGGGACGGGCGAGCAGTACTTC.

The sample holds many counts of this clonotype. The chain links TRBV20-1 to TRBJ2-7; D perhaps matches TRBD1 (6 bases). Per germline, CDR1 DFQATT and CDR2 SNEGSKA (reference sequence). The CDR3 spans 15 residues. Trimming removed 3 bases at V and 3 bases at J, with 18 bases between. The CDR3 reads CSARGGGAVVYEQYF. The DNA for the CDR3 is TGCAGTGCTAGGGGTGGGGGCGCGGTAGTCTACGAGCAGTACTTC.

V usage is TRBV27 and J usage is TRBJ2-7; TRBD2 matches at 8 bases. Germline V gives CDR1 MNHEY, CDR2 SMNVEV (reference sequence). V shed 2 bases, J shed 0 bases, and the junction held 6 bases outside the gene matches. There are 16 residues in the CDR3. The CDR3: CASSLRTSYISYEQYF. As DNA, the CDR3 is TGTGCCAGCAGTTTAAGGACTAGCTATATCTCCTACGAGCAGTACTTC.

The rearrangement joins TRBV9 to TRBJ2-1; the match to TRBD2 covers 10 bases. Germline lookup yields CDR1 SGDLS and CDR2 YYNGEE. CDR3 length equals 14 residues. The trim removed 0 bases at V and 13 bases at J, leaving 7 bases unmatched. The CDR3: CASSVGGLADDQFF. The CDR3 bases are TGTGCCAGCAGCGTAGGTGGACTAGCGGACGACCAGTTCTTC. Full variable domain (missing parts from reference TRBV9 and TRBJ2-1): DSGVTQTPKHLITATGQRVTLRCSPRSGDLSVYWYQQSLDQGLQFLIQYYNGEERAKGNILERFSAQQFPDLHSELNLSSLELGDSALYFCASSVGGLADDQFFGPGTRLTVL.